This paragraph covers one T cell receptor (beta chain) sequence. Its antigen is as yet unknown. Assay used: immunoSEQ multiplex PCR; TCRdb lists only in-frame clones, some missing. The table lists tens of thousands of clones, around 88% of them singletons, with under 3% in the top ten. The record originates from a study of OX40 agonist ivuxolimab in advanced cancers. Study-wide background: Patients' therapy was ivuxolimab, an antibody that acts as an agonist of OX40 (CD134). Averaging roughly 60 years in age, with a range of roughly 23 to 85, the cohort was about 83% male.

Study-level results: CD8+ T cells were the subset that, on average, had more expanded clones than CD4+.

This receptor was identified in an adult with an advanced solid tumor such as melanoma, head and neck, liver or kidney cancer. The specimen comprised CD4+ or CD8+ T cells sorted from blood, sampled in a trial of the OX40 agonist ivuxolimab.

The CDR3 DNA follows: TGTGCCAGCACCACAGGGGCTAGCGGCTCCTACGAGCAGTACTTC. Amino acids: CASTTGASGSYEQYF. The chain couples TRBV28 to TRBJ2-7; D is perhaps TRBD1 or TRBD2 (7 bases each). CDR3 length: 15 residues. V was shortened by 7 bases and J by 0 bases, with 16 bases between the two germline ends. Germline V gene sequence: CDR1 MDHEN, CDR2 SYDVKM. Full variable domain (outside the CDR3, taken from reference TRBV28 and TRBJ2-7): DVKVTQSSRYLVKRTGEKVFLECVQDMDHENMFWYRQDPGLGLRLIYFSYDVKMKEKGDIPEGYSVSREKKERFSLILESASTNQTSMYLCASTTGASGSYEQYFGPGTRLTVT.